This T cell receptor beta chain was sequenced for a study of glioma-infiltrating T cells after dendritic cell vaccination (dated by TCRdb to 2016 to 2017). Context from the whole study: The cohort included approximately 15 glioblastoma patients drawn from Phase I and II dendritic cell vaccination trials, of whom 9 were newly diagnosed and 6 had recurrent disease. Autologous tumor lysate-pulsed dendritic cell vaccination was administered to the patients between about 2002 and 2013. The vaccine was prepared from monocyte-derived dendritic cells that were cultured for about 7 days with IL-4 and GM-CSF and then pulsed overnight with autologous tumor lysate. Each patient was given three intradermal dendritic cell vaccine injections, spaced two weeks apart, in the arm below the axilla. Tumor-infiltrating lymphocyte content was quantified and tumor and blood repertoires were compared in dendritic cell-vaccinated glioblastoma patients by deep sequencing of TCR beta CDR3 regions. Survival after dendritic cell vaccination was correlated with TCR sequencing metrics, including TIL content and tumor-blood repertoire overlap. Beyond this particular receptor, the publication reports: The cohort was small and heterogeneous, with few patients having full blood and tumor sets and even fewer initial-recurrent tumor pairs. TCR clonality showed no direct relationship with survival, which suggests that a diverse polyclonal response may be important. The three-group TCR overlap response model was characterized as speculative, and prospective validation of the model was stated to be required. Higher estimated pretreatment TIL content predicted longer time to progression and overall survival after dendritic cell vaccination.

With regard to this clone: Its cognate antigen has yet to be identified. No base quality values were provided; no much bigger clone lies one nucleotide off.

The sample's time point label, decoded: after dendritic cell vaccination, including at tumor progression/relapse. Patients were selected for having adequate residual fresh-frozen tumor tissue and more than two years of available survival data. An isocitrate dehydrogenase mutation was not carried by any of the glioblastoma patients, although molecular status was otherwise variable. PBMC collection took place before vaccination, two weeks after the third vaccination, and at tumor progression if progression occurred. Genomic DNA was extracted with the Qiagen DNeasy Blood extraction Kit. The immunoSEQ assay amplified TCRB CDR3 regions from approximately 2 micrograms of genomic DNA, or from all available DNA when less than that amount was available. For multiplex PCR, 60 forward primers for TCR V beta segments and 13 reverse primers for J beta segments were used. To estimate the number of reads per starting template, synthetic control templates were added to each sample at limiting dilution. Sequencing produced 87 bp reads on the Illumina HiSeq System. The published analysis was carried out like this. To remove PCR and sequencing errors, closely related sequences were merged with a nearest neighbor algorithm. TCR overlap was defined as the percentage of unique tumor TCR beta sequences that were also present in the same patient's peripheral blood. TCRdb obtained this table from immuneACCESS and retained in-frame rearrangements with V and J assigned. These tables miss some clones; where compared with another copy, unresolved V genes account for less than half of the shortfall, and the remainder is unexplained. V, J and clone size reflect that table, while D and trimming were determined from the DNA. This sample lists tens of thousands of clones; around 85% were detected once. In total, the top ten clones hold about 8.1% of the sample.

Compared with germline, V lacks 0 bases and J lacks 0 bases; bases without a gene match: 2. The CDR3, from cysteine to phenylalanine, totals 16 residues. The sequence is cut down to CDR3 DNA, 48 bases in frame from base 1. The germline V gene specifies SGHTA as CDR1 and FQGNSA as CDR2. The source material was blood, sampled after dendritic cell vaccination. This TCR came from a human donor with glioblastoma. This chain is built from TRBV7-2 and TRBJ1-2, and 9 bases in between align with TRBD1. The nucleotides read TGTGCCAGCAGCTTAGCGACAGGGGGACCTAACTATGGCTACACCTTC. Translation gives CASSLATGGPNYGYTF.